The 5 T cell receptor beta chains below were found in one sample sequenced in a study of blood T cell repertoires in COVID-19. Measured with immunoSEQ multiplex PCR; TCRdb has only the in-frame clones, and not every one. This sample has over 150,000 clones; 75% to 90% occur once, and the top ten carry roughly 9.5%. Sequencing was done on a sample of peripheral blood. Receptor source: a woman older than 75 with active or convalescent COVID-19.

The chain is built from TRBV7-9 and TRBJ2-5, with D unresolved. Trimming left V 4 bases short and J 5 bases short, with 8 bases between. Per germline, CDR1 SEHNR and CDR2 FQNEAQ (reference sequence). This CDR3 has 12 residues. CDR3 in amino acids: CASSSTLETQYF. The CDR3 DNA follows: TGTGCCAGCAGCTCGACTTTGGAGACCCAGTACTTC. The complete variable domain, with remaining parts taken from reference TRBV7-9 and TRBJ2-5, reads DTGVSQNPRHKITKRGQNVTFRCDPISEHNRLYWYRQTLGQGPEFLTYFQNEAQLEKSRLLSDRFSAERPKGSFSTLEIQRTEQGDSAMYLCASSSTLETQYFGPGTRLLVL.

CDR3 amino acids: CAISDGARLNTEAFF. DNA for the CDR3: TGTGCCATCAGTGATGGGGCTAGGCTTAACACTGAAGCTTTCTTT. The rearrangement links TRBV10-3 to TRBJ1-1, with D perhaps TRBD1 (5 bases). Germline assignment: CDR1 ENHRY and CDR2 SYGVKD. This CDR3 is built from 15 residues. Trimming stripped 3 bases from V and 2 bases from J, with 13 bases between.

The CDR3 DNA follows: TGCGCCAGCAGCTTGGCCCTGACAGGGACTAACTATGGCTACACCTTC. Translated, it gives CASSLALTGTNYGYTF. This chain links TRBV5-1 with TRBJ1-2, with 7 bases fitting TRBD1. The CDR3 has 16 amino acids. Germline lookup yields CDR1 SGHRS and CDR2 YFSETQ. The V gene end was trimmed by 0 bases and the J gene end by 0 bases; junction bases not matched to a gene: 5.

The V and J genes are TRBV4-3 and TRBJ1-2, with TRBD1 matching over 10 bases. V trimming: 0 bases; J trimming: 7 bases; junction bases outside the gene matches: 2. Germline V gene sequence: CDR1 LGHNA, CDR2 YSLEER. This CDR3 spans 14 amino acids. For the CDR3, the DNA is TGCGCCAGCAGCCAAGATCGGGACAGGGGTGGCTACACCTTC. Its translation is CASSQDRDRGGYTF.

V and J are TRBV15 and TRBJ1-1; a weak D match, TRBD1 (6 bases). Between the trimmed V and J ends, which lost 3 bases and 3 bases, there was a span of 14 bases. Germline V gene sequence: CDR1 LNHNV, CDR2 YYDKDF (reference sequence). The CDR3 covers 15 residues. The chain's CDR3 is CATSRGTGMYTEAFF. The CDR3 coding sequence is TGTGCCACCAGCAGGGGCACAGGGATGTACACTGAAGCTTTCTTT. Complete variable domain (other parts from reference TRBV15 and TRBJ1-1): DAMVIQNPRYQVTQFGKPVTLSCSQTLNHNVMYWYQQKSSQAPKLLFHYYDKDFNNEADTPDNFQSRRPNTSFCFLDIRSPGLGDTAMYLCATSRGTGMYTEAFFGQGTRLTVV.